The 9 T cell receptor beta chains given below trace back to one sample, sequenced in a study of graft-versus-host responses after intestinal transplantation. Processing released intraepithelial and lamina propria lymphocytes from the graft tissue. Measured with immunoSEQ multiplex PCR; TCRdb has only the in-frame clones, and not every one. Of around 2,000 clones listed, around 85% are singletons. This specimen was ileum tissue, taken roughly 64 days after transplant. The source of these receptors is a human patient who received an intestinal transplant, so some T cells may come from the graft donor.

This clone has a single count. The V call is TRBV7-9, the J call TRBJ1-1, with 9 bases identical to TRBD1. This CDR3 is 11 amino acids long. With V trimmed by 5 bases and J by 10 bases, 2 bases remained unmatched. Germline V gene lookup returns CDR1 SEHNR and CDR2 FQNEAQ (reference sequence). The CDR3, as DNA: TGTGCCAGCAGCCTACAGGGGGCAGCTTTCTTT. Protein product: CASSLQGAAFF.

The CDR3 loop is CAISEEVLSYEQYF. The CDR3 DNA reads as TGTGCCATCAGTGAAGAGGTTCTCTCCTACGAGCAGTACTTC. The chain combines TRBV10-3 with TRBJ2-7; D gene unclear. This CDR3 is built from 14 residues. Per the germline V gene, CDR1 is ENHRY and CDR2 is SYGVKD. V shed 3 bases and J shed 0 bases, with 9 bases lying between them.

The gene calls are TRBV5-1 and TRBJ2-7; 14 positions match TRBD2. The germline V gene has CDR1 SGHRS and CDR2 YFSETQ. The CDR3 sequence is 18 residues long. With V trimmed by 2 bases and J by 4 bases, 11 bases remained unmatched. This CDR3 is CASSFLRLAGGPVYEQYF. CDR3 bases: TGCGCCAGCAGCTTCTTACGACTAGCGGGAGGGCCGGTTTACGAGCAGTACTTC.

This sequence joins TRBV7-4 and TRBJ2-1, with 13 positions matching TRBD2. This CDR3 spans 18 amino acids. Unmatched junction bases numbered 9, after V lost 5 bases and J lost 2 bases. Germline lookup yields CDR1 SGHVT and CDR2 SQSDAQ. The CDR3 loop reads CASSPRTSGRGPYNEQFF. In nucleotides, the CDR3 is TGTGCCAGCAGCCCCCGGACTAGCGGGAGAGGACCCTACAATGAGCAGTTCTTC. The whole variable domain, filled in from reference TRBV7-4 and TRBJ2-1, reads GAGVSQSPRYKVAKRGRDVALRCDSISGHVTLYWYRQTLGQGSEVLTYSQSDAQRDKSGRPSGRFSAERPERSVSTLKIQRTEQGDSAVYLCASSPRTSGRGPYNEQFFGPGTRLTVL.

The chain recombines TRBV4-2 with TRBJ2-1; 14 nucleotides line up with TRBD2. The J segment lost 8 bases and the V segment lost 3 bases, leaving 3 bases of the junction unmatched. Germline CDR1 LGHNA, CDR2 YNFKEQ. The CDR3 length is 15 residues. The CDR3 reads CASSHGLAGGDEQFF. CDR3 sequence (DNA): TGTGCCAGCAGCCATGGACTAGCGGGAGGAGATGAGCAGTTCTTC.

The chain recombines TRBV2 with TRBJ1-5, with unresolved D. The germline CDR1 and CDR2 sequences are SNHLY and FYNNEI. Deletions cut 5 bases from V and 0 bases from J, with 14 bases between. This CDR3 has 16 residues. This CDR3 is CASSISNGYSNQPQHF. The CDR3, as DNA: TGTGCCAGCAGTATCTCTAACGGTTATAGCAATCAGCCCCAGCATTTT.

Written as DNA, the CDR3 is TGTGCCAGCAGTGAAATGTCCCCCGGAAGATCCCCGAACCGGGACGTGGGTAACTATGGCTACACCTTC. Protein product: CASSEMSPGRSPNRDVGNYGYTF. J is TRBJ1-2 and V is TRBV6-1; a possible D gene is TRBD1 (5 bases). CDR1 is MNHNS and CDR2 is SASEGT in the germline V gene. The CDR3 contains 23 residues. The germline V and J ends were trimmed by 2 bases and 1 base, with 35 bases remaining between them.

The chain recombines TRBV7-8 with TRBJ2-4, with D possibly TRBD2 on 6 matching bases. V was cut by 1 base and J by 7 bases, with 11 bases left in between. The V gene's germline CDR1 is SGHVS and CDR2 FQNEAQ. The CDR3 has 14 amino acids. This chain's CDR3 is CASSLVGGKNIQYF. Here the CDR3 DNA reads TGTGCCAGCAGCTTAGTAGGAGGGAAGAACATTCAGTACTTC.

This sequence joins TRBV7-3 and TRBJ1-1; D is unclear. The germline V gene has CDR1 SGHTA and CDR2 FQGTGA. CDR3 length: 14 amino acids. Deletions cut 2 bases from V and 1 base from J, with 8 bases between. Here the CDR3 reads CASSLVGPNTEAFF. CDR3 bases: TGTGCCAGCAGCTTAGTGGGCCCGAACACTGAAGCTTTCTTT.